These 9 T cell receptor beta chains originate from one sample sequenced in a study of radiation and T cells in renal cell carcinoma. Time point indicated: baseline pretreatment blood. Noted treatment: 15 Gy SBRT to primary tumor, nephrectomy 4 weeks later. Assay: immunoSEQ multiplex PCR; the TCRdb copy retains only in-frame clones and omits some. Among 150,000 or so clones listed, about nine tenths were seen once. The starting material was blood, obtained from a patient whose treatment included radiotherapy and nephrectomy. These receptors were obtained from a woman in her sixties or seventies with renal cell carcinoma.

The rearrangement uses TRBV28 and TRBJ1-4; D gene ambiguous. Trimming pared 8 bases from V and 8 bases from J, leaving 15 bases between. CDR3 length: 13 residues. Germline V gene lookup returns CDR1 MDHEN and CDR2 SYDVKM. CDR3 amino acids: CASGDLRREKLFF. CDR3 sequence (DNA): TGTGCCAGCGGTGATCTGCGTCGCGAAAAACTGTTTTTT.

This chain uses TRBV7-2 with TRBJ2-7, with 10 positions matching TRBD1. The CDR3 is made up of 14 amino acids. Per germline, CDR1 SGHTA and CDR2 FQGNSA. V was clipped by 5 bases and J by 3 bases; unmatched bases: 4. Here the CDR3 reads CASSVRDRGYEQYF. The CDR3 DNA is TGTGCCAGCAGCGTCCGGGACAGGGGCTACGAGCAGTACTTC.

Details on this clone: At the DNA level, this CDR3 is encoded by other sequences in the same sample as well. The chain has TRBV7-2 and TRBJ1-6; the D gene is possibly TRBD1 (6 bases). Germline lookup yields CDR1 SGHTA and CDR2 FQGNSA. This CDR3 has 16 residues. Trimming cost V 2 bases and J 4 bases, with 12 bases left between them. The CDR3 coding sequence is TGTGCCAGCAGCTTAAGGGGGGGCGGTTATAATTCACCCCTCCACTTT. This encodes CASSLRGGGYNSPLHF.

The V gene is TRBV10-3, the J gene TRBJ1-2; TRBD1 matches 8 bases. Germline V gene lookup returns CDR1 ENHRY and CDR2 SYGVKD. This CDR3 region has 13 residues. V shed 8 bases and J 6 bases; nucleotides not matched to a gene: 8. The CDR3 spells CAISGQGVDGYTF. The DNA for the CDR3 is TGTGCCATCTCCGGACAGGGCGTCGATGGCTACACCTTC.

The genes are TRBV5-1 and TRBJ2-7, with 7 bases fitting TRBD2. The germline gives CDR1 SGHRS, CDR2 YFSETQ. V gave up 0 bases and J gave up 3 bases; unmatched junction bases: 6. This CDR3 contains 15 residues. CDR3 DNA sequence: TGCGCCAGCAGCTTGGCGAGAAGCGGGGACTACGAGCAGTACTTC. Protein sequence: CASSLARSGDYEQYF. The entire variable domain, with the rest obtained from reference TRBV5-1 and TRBJ2-7, is as follows: KAGVTQTPRYLIKTRGQQVTLSCSPISGHRSVSWYQQTPGQGLQFLFEYFSETQRNKGNFPGRFSGRQFSNSRSEMNVSTLELGDSALYLCASSLARSGDYEQYFGPGTRLTVT.

The chain uses TRBV9 and TRBJ1-6; D is perhaps TRBD1 (6 bases). CDR1 and CDR2 (germline): SGDLS, YYNGEE. The CDR3 sequence is 14 residues long. Trimming stripped 4 bases from V and 8 bases from J, with 13 bases between. The DNA of the CDR3 is TGTGCCAGCAGCCTAGGGGGATGGGATTCACCCCTCCACTTT. Translated: CASSLGGWDSPLHF.

This chain links TRBV11-2 with TRBJ2-3; TRBD1 might be the D (6 bases). The CDR3 is 14 amino acids. The germline V and J ends were trimmed by 5 bases and 2 bases, with 11 bases remaining between them. Germline assignment: CDR1 SGHAT and CDR2 FQNNGV. The CDR3 nucleotides are TGTGCCAGCAGCCCCCGGACAGCCACAGATACGCAGTATTTT. Translated: CASSPRTATDTQYF.

This clone was seen a handful of times. J is TRBJ2-2 and V is TRBV5-1; unclear D gene. The CDR3 spans 14 residues. CDR1 is SGHRS and CDR2 is YFSETQ in the germline V gene. V lost 1 base and J lost 1, with 5 bases in between. The CDR3 spells CASSLSRNTGELFF. The CDR3 DNA sequence: TGCGCCAGCAGCTTGTCACGGAACACCGGGGAGCTGTTTTTT.

CDR3 DNA: TGTGCCAGCAGTTACTCGTGGTCGGACCCTGGCTACACCTTC. As protein: CASSYSWSDPGYTF. The chain couples TRBV6-5 to TRBJ1-2; D call uncertain. The CDR3 loop spans 14 amino acids. CDR1 and CDR2 (germline): MNHEY, SVGAGI. V dropped 0 bases and J dropped 7 bases, with 12 bases sitting between them.